This T cell receptor (beta chain) stems from a study of shared clonotypes between healthy human individuals. Sequencing was performed with immunoSEQ multiplex PCR; in TCRdb, only in-frame clones are kept and a portion is missing. Of around 2,000,000 clones listed, less than 95% are singletons. Germline V lookup: CDR1 SGHTA, CDR2 FQGNSA. Trimming cost V 1 base and J 3 bases, with 8 bases left between them. CDR3 size: 14 residues. CD45RO-negative, CCR7-selected cells formed the naive CD8 fraction, which excluded terminally differentiated effector memory CD45RA+ cells. To note about this clone: In the same sample, other DNA sequences code for this CDR3.

This receptor was taken from a man between 18 and 35 years old in good health. Sequenced sample: naive CD8+ T cells sorted from blood. The chain links TRBV7-2 to TRBJ2-3; D gene unclear. In nucleotides, the CDR3 is TGTGCCAGCAGCTTAGTGGGCGGAACAGATACGCAGTATTTT. Its protein is CASSLVGGTDTQYF. The variable domain in full, with the rest retrieved from reference TRBV7-2 and TRBJ2-3, is GAGVSQSPSNKVTEKGKDVELRCDPISGHTALYWYRQSLGQGLEFLIYFQGNSAPDKSGLPSDRFSAERTGGSVSTLTIQRTQQEDSAVYLCASSLVGGTDTQYFGPGTRLTVL.